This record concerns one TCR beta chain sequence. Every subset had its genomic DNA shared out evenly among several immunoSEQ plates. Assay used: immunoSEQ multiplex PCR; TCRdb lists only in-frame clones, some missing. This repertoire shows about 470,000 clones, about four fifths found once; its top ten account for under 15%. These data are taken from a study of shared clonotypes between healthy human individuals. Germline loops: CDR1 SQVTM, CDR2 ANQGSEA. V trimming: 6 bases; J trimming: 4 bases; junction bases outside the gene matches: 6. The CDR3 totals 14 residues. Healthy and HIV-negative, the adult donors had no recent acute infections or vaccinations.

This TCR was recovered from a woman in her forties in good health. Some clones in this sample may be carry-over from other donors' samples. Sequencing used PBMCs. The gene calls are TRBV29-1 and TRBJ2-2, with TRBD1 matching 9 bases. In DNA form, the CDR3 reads TGCAGCGTCGGGGGACAGGGAGGCACCGGGGAGCTGTTTTTT. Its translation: CSVGGQGGTGELFF.